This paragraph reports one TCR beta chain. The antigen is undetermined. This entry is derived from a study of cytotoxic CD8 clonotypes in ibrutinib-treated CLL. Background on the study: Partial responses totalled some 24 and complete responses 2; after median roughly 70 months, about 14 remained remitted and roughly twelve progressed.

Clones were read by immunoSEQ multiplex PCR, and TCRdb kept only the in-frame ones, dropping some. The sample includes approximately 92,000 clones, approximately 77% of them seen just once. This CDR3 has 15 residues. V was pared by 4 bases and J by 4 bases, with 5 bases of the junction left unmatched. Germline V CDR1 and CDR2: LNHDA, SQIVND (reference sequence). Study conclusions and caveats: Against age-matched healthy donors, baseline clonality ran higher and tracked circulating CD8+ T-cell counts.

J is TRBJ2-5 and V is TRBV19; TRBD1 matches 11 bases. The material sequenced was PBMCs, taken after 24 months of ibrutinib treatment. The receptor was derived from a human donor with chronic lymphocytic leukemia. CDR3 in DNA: TGTGCCAGTAGTAACGGACAGGGGGCTTTAGAGACCCAGTACTTC. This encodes CASSNGQGALETQYF.